This TCR beta chain appears in the sequencing data of a study of siplizumab effects on memory and regulatory T cells (dated by TCRdb to between 2018 and 2020). Broadly, across the study: The study examined how the anti-CD2 antibody siplizumab affects alloreactive T-cell subsets in allogeneic mixed lymphocyte reactions built from human PBMCs.

Results the study describes overall, beyond this receptor: Whether proliferating Tregs from siplizumab cultures were suppressive was not functionally confirmed. About 75-95% of proliferating CD4+ or CD8+ clones could not be given a naive or memory phenotype. Unstimulated naive T cells appeared more diverse than memory T cells, and naive cells seemed to contribute substantially to the alloresponse. Among mappable alloreactive CD4+ clones, an average Treg-derived fraction of around 71% was observed with siplizumab, compared with 26.9% in control reactions. The cumulative frequency of alloreactive sequences traceable to unstimulated CD4+ memory T cells was significantly reduced by siplizumab. Because sequences below about 10^-5 frequency were poorly captured, only a minor fraction of alloreactive clones could be mapped to unstimulated subsets.

Inclusive of the bounding cysteine and phenylalanine, the CDR3 is 14 residues long. CDR3 DNA is the only sequence kept; it has 42 bases, read in frame from the first base. Comment on this clone: The specificity of this receptor is unknown. Per-base qualities were not stored, and no clone one base away is much larger.

Sorted unstimulated T cells and proliferating T cells recovered from mixed lymphocyte reactions were subjected to TCRbeta CDR3 sequencing. Fresh whole blood from fewer than 11 HLA-typed healthy donors was used as the source from which PBMCs were isolated. To map where alloreactive clones came from, unstimulated CD4+ non-regulatory T cells were FACS-sorted. Library preparation employed the immunoSEQ multiplex PCR assay. About 10^5 TCR templates per sample were assayed by the deep sequencing platform. Genomic DNA extracted from sorted T cells was used for TCRbeta CDR3 sequencing. The original pipeline was this. The R programming language was used for clonal analysis of TCRbeta CDR3 data. Alloreactive CD4+ and CD8+ clones were identified by comparing unstimulated samples to CFSE-low samples taken after the reaction. Regulatory or non-regulatory origin was assigned to alloreactive CD4+ clones by matching of sequences to sorted unstimulated Treg and non-Treg repertoires. TCRdb took this table from immuneACCESS and kept in-frame rearrangements with V and J called. Such tables lack part of the clones; where checked against another copy, unresolved V genes explain under half of the gap, and the rest is unexplained. For V, J and clone size, that table is used; D and trimming come from the DNA. Recorded for this sample are approximately 100,000 clones; around 90% of them occurred a single time. The top ten hold 12% of the sample.

The receptor was derived from a human donor in good health. Recombination connected TRBV21-1 to TRBJ1-2; the listed D gene, TRBD1, was not tested against the DNA. TRBV21-1 is designated a pseudogene. The material sequenced was non-Treg CD4+ T cells sorted from blood. This specimen's cell subset or site label, per the study, means: FACS-sorted unstimulated CD4+ non-regulatory T cells. The DNA reads TGTGCCAGCAGCCCGAGCAGGCCCCAGGATGGCTACACCTTC. Translated, it reads CASSPSRPQDGYTF.